Following are 28 T cell receptor beta chains from one sample sequenced in a study of blood T cells in healthy people across ages. Then a second PCR, running roughly 7 to 11 cycles, was carried out with a sample-barcoded 5' primer and a J-beta primer mix. MiXCR, applied by TCRdb to the 5' RACE reads, yields one record per CDR3 protein. The sample has 1.8 million or so distinct CDR3 sequences; 35% to 50% are singletons. Source material: blood. Receptors were obtained from a human donor in good health.

The chain links TRBV6-1 to TRBJ1-5; D is possibly TRBD1 (5 bases). Per the germline V gene, CDR1 is MNHNS and CDR2 is SASEGT. Trimming cost V 6 bases and J 4 bases, with 16 bases left between them. The CDR3 is made up of 15 amino acids. The CDR3 nucleotides read TGTGCCAGCAGGGCACCGGGACGGAAAAATCAGCCCCAGCATTTT. Translating gives CASRAPGRKNQPQHF.

J is TRBJ2-3 and V is TRBV24-1, with 7 bases lining up with TRBD1. CDR1 and CDR2 (germline): KGHDR, SFDVKD. CDR3 length: 13 residues. Trimming cost V 8 bases and J 7 bases; bases outside gene matches: 8. The CDR3: CATKPTGRNTQYF. Here the CDR3 DNA reads TGTGCCACCAAACCGACAGGGCGGAATACGCAGTATTTT.

The rearrangement joins TRBV9 to TRBJ2-7, with D tentatively TRBD1 or TRBD2 (5 bases each). This CDR3 comprises 15 residues. V lost 5 bases, J lost 5 bases, and 20 bases lay in between. CDR1 and CDR2 from the germline V gene are SGDLS and YYNGEE. The chain's CDR3 is CASRPPGTAKDEQYF. The CDR3, as DNA: TGTGCCAGCAGACCACCAGGGACGGCGAAGGACGAGCAGTACTTC.

This clonotype has only a few counts. Mismatch with germline at one junction end may stem from a read error. This chain uses TRBV7-7 with TRBJ2-7; possibly TRBD2 for D (6 bases). This CDR3 comprises 12 residues. CDR1 and CDR2 (germline): SSHAT, FNYEAQ (reference sequence). CDR3 residues: CASSLMRGEQYF. The CDR3 DNA is TGTGCTAGCAGCTTAATGCGGGGAGAGCAGTACTTC.

The sample holds many counts of this clonotype. This chain uses TRBV29-1 with TRBJ2-5; no clear D gene. This CDR3 spans 12 amino acids. Germline CDR1 and CDR2: SQVTM and ANQGSEA. Between the trimmed V and J ends, which lost 4 bases and 4 bases, there was a span of 10 bases. CDR3 DNA sequence: TGCAGCGTTGTGGGTATATTAGAGACCCAGTACTTC. This translates into CSVVGILETQYF.

The rearrangement joins TRBV12-3 or TRBV12-4 to TRBJ2-7; 9 bases match TRBD1. V dropped 5 bases and J dropped 3; count of bases not matched to a gene: 11. CDR3 length: 16 amino acids. CDR3 DNA: TGTGCCAGCAGTCCTCCTCCGGGACAGGGAGGCTACGAGCAGTACTTC. It specifies CASSPPPGQGGYEQYF.

With regard to this clonotype: A much larger clone is a single base away; this may be a read error. The chain combines TRBV6-5 with TRBJ2-1, with 7 bases fitting TRBD1. The length of the CDR3 is 14 residues. V was pared by 6 bases and J by 10 bases, with 12 bases of the junction left unmatched. The V gene's germline CDR1 is MNHEY and CDR2 SVGAGI. The chain's CDR3 is CASSRRDSPYEQFF. For the CDR3, the DNA is TGTGCCAGCAGCCGCCGGGACAGCCCCTACGAGCAGTTCTTC.

This clonotype was seen only a few times. V is TRBV28 and J is TRBJ1-2; D unresolved. The germline V gene has CDR1 MDHEN and CDR2 SYDVKM. The CDR3 has 11 amino acids. V was cut by 8 bases and J by 7 bases, with 11 bases left in between. The CDR3 sequence is CASGLWGGYTF. The CDR3 DNA follows: TGTGCCAGCGGTCTTTGGGGTGGCTACACCTTC.

The chain employs TRBV20-1 and TRBJ1-2; D is unresolved. Germline assignment: CDR1 DFQATT and CDR2 SNEGSKA (reference sequence). The CDR3 consists of 11 residues. V lost 6 bases, J lost 4 bases, and 9 bases lay in between. The CDR3 DNA reads TGCAGTGCCATTGGGATCTATGGCTACACCTTC. Protein product: CSAIGIYGYTF.

J is TRBJ2-1 and V is TRBV12-3 or TRBV12-4, with 8 positions matching TRBD2. This CDR3 contains 13 residues. Losses at the gene ends were 6 bases for V and 10 bases for J; bases not matched to a gene: 8. The CDR3 protein is CASRRGVLYEQFF. For the CDR3, the DNA is TGTGCCAGCAGGCGGGGGGTTCTCTACGAGCAGTTCTTC.

Comment on this clonotype: One end of the junction does not line up with germline, which may come from a read error. The rearrangement links TRBV12-3 or TRBV12-4 to TRBJ2-1; D may be TRBD2 (6 bases). This CDR3 contains 13 residues. The CDR3 DNA is TGTGCCAGCAGTTTAGGACTAGTCAATGAGCTGTTCTTC. It is translated as CASSLGLVNELFF.

This clonotype was detected a few times. The chain's CDR3 is CASRRTGDDGGNTIYF. CDR3 DNA: TGTGCCAGCAGGCGTACAGGGGACGATGGTGGAAACACCATATATTTT. The chain employs TRBV12-3 or TRBV12-4 and TRBJ1-3; 7 bases are a match to TRBD1. The V and J ends lost 6 bases and 3 bases, in that order; junction bases with no gene match: 11. The CDR3 totals 16 residues.

V usage is TRBV3-1 and J usage is TRBJ1-2; D is undetermined. The germline V gene encodes CDR1 LGHDT and CDR2 YNNKEL (reference sequence). Trimming shortened V by 0 bases and J by 3 bases, and 14 bases separated the two germline ends. CDR3 length equals 16 residues. As DNA, the CDR3 is TGTGCCAGCAGCCAAGACCTCGGGATCGGGCACTATGGCTACACCTTC. Protein: CASSQDLGIGHYGYTF.

This clonotype was recorded a few times. The chain couples TRBV4-2 to TRBJ1-2, with D uncertain. The germline V gene encodes CDR1 LGHNA and CDR2 YNFKEQ. Trimming took 0 bases from V and 4 from J, leaving 15 bases between them. The CDR3 is made up of 16 amino acids. The CDR3 DNA reads TGTGCCAGCAGCCAAGAAGGGCGGACGTCCCGCTATGGCTACACCTTC. Protein: CASSQEGRTSRYGYTF.

This chain links TRBV6-5 with TRBJ1-1; D perhaps matches TRBD1 (5 bases). Germline V gene sequence: CDR1 MNHEY, CDR2 SVGAGI. V was cut by 7 bases and J by 8 bases, with 11 bases left in between. The CDR3 extends over 11 amino acids. CDR3: CASNVGPEAFF. DNA for the CDR3: TGTGCCAGCAACGTGGGACCCGAAGCTTTCTTT.

The chain uses TRBV5-1 and TRBJ2-7; TRBD1 aligns across 9 bases. V lost 4 bases and J lost 5; bases outside the gene matches: 4. Germline V gene data show CDR1 as SGHRS and CDR2 as YFSETQ. This CDR3 contains 13 residues. The CDR3 nucleotides read TGCGCCAGCAGCGGGACAGGGTGCGACGAGCAGTACTTC. Translating it yields CASSGTGCDEQYF.

V usage is TRBV5-1 and J usage is TRBJ2-1; D ambiguous. The CDR3 is 17 residues long. The germline V and J ends were trimmed by 4 bases and 2 bases, with 19 bases remaining between them. The germline gives CDR1 SGHRS, CDR2 YFSETQ. The CDR3 region has the DNA TGCGCCAGCAGCCCCCTATCACTCAGTAGCCCCTACAATGAGCAGTTCTTC. This encodes CASSPLSLSSPYNEQFF.

This CDR3 reads CASSQAILSGANVLTF. The DNA of the CDR3 is TGCGCCAGCAGCCAAGCTATCCTCTCTGGGGCCAACGTCCTGACTTTC. The chain employs TRBV4-3 and TRBJ2-6; D remains ambiguous. In germline, CDR1 is LGHNA, CDR2 YSLEER. V was trimmed by 1 base and J by 0 bases, leaving 7 bases between them. The CDR3 runs 16 residues.

V is TRBV27 and J is TRBJ2-7; D gene ambiguous. The V gene's germline CDR1 is MNHEY and CDR2 SMNVEV (reference sequence). This CDR3 has 12 amino acids. V lost 8 bases, J lost 3 bases, and 11 bases lay in between. The CDR3 DNA reads as TGTGCCAGCCTCGGGCCCGACTACGAGCAGTACTTC. It codes for CASLGPDYEQYF.

The rearrangement uses TRBV29-1 and TRBJ2-1; maybe TRBD2 (6 bases). The V end lost 6 bases, the J end lost 8 bases, and 11 bases lay between the germline ends. The CDR3 contains 11 residues. Per germline, CDR1 SQVTM and CDR2 ANQGSEA. The CDR3 loop reads CSVAGMYEQFF. The CDR3 DNA reads TGCAGCGTCGCGGGAATGTATGAGCAGTTCTTC.

This chain connects TRBV3-1 to TRBJ2-3; maybe TRBD1 (6 bases). Germline-derived CDR1 and CDR2 are LGHDT and YNNKEL (reference sequence). The V gene lost 0 bases and the J gene lost 0 bases, with 13 bases spanning the gap. This CDR3 comprises 17 residues. CDR3 sequence reads: CASSQDAQGTSTDTQYF. The CDR3 DNA reads TGTGCCAGCAGCCAAGATGCACAGGGCACTAGCACAGATACGCAGTATTTT.

This clonotype was observed a handful of times. V is TRBV2 and J is TRBJ2-3, with a possible D match to TRBD2 (5 bases). Per germline, CDR1 SNHLY and CDR2 FYNNEI. This CDR3 spans 13 amino acids. Trimming took 7 bases from V and 3 from J, leaving 11 bases between them. CDR3 protein: CASMATGTDTQYF. For the CDR3, the DNA is TGTGCCAGCATGGCCACGGGAACAGATACGCAGTATTTT.

The gene calls are TRBV2 and TRBJ2-7; D gene ambiguous. The CDR3 has 11 residues. Germline CDR1 and CDR2: SNHLY and FYNNEI. V was trimmed by 11 bases and J by 3 bases, leaving 11 bases between them. The CDR3 nucleotides read TGTGCCGGGCAGTCTTACTACGAGCAGTACTTC. It yields the protein CAGQSYYEQYF.

This clonotype was seen a handful of times. V is TRBV5-1 and J is TRBJ2-1, with 9 bases that match TRBD1. CDR3 size: 15 residues. From germline, CDR1 is SGHRS and CDR2 YFSETQ. V dropped 1 base and J dropped 6; count of bases not matched to a gene: 5. CDR3 sequence: CASSLTGTGFNEQFF. In DNA form, the CDR3 reads TGCGCCAGCAGCTTGACCGGGACAGGGTTCAATGAGCAGTTCTTC.

The table lists this clonotype with many counts. The chain carries TRBV12-3 or TRBV12-4 and TRBJ2-4; D gene uncertain. Deletions cut 7 bases from V and 13 bases from J, with 20 bases between. The CDR3 spans 13 residues. The chain's CDR3 is CASTQGFMAPQYF. For the CDR3, the DNA is TGTGCCAGCACCCAAGGTTTTATGGCACCCCAGTACTTC.

This sequence joins TRBV28 and TRBJ2-7; a weak D match, TRBD1 (5 bases). CDR3 size: 16 residues. In germline, CDR1 is MDHEN, CDR2 SYDVKM. The V and J ends lost 2 bases and 1 base respectively, with 15 bases between them. The CDR3 coding sequence is TGTGCCAGCAGTTTAGATTGGCAGGGCGTTTCCTACGAGCAGTACTTC. Protein product: CASSLDWQGVSYEQYF. The full variable domain, with the rest looked up from reference TRBV28 and TRBJ2-7, is DVKVTQSSRYLVKRTGEKVFLECVQDMDHENMFWYRQDPGLGLRLIYFSYDVKMKEKGDIPEGYSVSREKKERFSLILESASTNQTSMYLCASSLDWQGVSYEQYFGPGTRLTVT.

The chain couples TRBV7-2 to TRBJ2-3; no firm D call. CDR1 is SGHTA, CDR2 FQGNSA, per germline. Trimming removed 4 bases at V and 7 bases at J, with 9 bases between. The length of the CDR3 is 12 residues. The CDR3 loop reads CASSSPVYTQYF. In DNA form, the CDR3 reads TGTGCCAGCAGCTCCCCGGTGTATACGCAGTATTTT. The variable domain in full, with the rest retrieved from reference TRBV7-2 and TRBJ2-3, is GAGVSQSPSNKVTEKGKDVELRCDPISGHTALYWYRQSLGQGLEFLIYFQGNSAPDKSGLPSDRFSAERTGGSVSTLTIQRTQQEDSAVYLCASSSPVYTQYFGPGTRLTVL.

The chain's CDR3 is CAISDSESQDTQYF. CDR3 in DNA: TGTGCCATCAGTGACTCTGAATCGCAAGATACGCAGTATTTT. The V call is TRBV10-3, the J call TRBJ2-3; D gene ambiguous. V shed 3 bases and J shed 5 bases, with 12 bases lying between them. CDR1 is ENHRY, CDR2 SYGVKD, per germline. CDR3 size: 14 residues.